The 26 T cell receptor beta chains listed next were all sequenced from one sample in a study of blood T cell repertoires in COVID-19. Measured with immunoSEQ multiplex PCR; TCRdb has only the in-frame clones, and not every one. The sample has about 90,000 clones, roughly nine tenths seen once. Sequencing used peripheral blood. These receptor sequences come from a male donor with acute or convalescent COVID-19.

The chain employs TRBV9 and TRBJ2-5, with D possibly matching TRBD1 (5 bases). This CDR3 spans 14 amino acids. Trimming left V 0 bases short and J 5 bases short, with 11 bases between. Germline CDR1 SGDLS, CDR2 YYNGEE. CDR3 loop: CASSVVDRAETQYF. The CDR3 DNA reads TGTGCCAGCAGCGTAGTTGACAGAGCGGAGACCCAGTACTTC.

CDR3 in DNA: TGCGCCAGTCCAGGGGGCTACCTCTCCTACGAGCAGTACTTC. Its translation is CASPGGYLSYEQYF. The genes are TRBV10-1 and TRBJ2-7, with TRBD1 identical over 8 bases. V shed 9 bases, J shed 0 bases, and the junction held 7 bases outside the gene matches. The CDR3 has 14 amino acids. CDR1 is WNHNN and CDR2 is SYGVQD in the germline V gene (reference sequence).

The V gene is TRBV3-1 (or the pseudogene TRBV3-2), the J gene TRBJ1-5, with 7 bases matching TRBD1. The CDR3 runs to 15 residues. V was pared by 4 bases and J by 6 bases, with 9 bases of the junction left unmatched. Germline CDR1 and CDR2: LGHDT and YNNKEL (reference sequence). The chain's CDR3 is CASSRGTAVGQPQHF. CDR3 DNA sequence: TGTGCCAGCAGCCGGGGGACAGCCGTTGGTCAGCCCCAGCATTTT.

The CDR3 coding sequence is TGTGCCATCAGCCAACTACTAACAGGTTCGGCCAACGTCCTGACTTTC. It yields the protein CAISQLLTGSANVLTF. The chain links TRBV10-3 to TRBJ2-6, with D possibly being TRBD1 (5 bases). Germline lookup yields CDR1 ENHRY and CDR2 SYGVKD. This CDR3 spans 16 amino acids. Between the trimmed V and J ends, which lost 6 bases and 6 bases, there was a span of 18 bases.

In its sample, this clone was seen a few times. The chain couples TRBV5-5 to TRBJ2-7; 10 bases map to TRBD1. The trim removed 4 bases at V and 4 bases at J, leaving 8 bases unmatched. CDR1 SGHKS and CDR2 YYEKEE come from the germline V gene (reference sequence). The CDR3 totals 15 residues. As DNA, the CDR3 is TGTGCCAGCAGCCATTTGGGACAGGGGCCATACGAGCAGTACTTC. Residues: CASSHLGQGPYEQYF.

This rearrangement joins TRBV5-1 to TRBJ2-3; 9 nucleotides line up with TRBD2. The CDR3 loop spans 15 amino acids. Germline loops: CDR1 SGHRS, CDR2 YFSETQ. Losses at the gene ends were 4 bases for V and 1 base for J; bases not matched to a gene: 4. Here the CDR3 reads CASSLRTSGTDTQYF. The CDR3, as DNA: TGCGCCAGCAGCCTTCGGACTAGCGGCACAGATACGCAGTATTTT.

The chain carries TRBV7-9 and TRBJ2-1; 7 bases map to TRBD1. V lost 1 base, J lost 6 bases, and 9 bases stayed unmatched. Looked up from germline, CDR1 is SEHNR and CDR2 is FQNEAQ (reference sequence). The CDR3 contains 16 residues. The CDR3 sequence: CASSLVLGRGSNEQFF. CDR3 DNA sequence: TGTGCCAGCAGCTTAGTCCTTGGCAGGGGGTCCAATGAGCAGTTCTTC.

The V gene is TRBV19, the J gene TRBJ2-1, with D perhaps TRBD1 (6 bases). This CDR3 spans 15 amino acids. V dropped 6 bases and J dropped 4 bases, with 16 bases sitting between them. Germline CDR1 reads LNHDA; CDR2 reads SQIVND (reference sequence). The CDR3: CASRQTGISYNEQFF. The CDR3 DNA sequence: TGTGCCAGTAGGCAGACAGGAATATCATACAATGAGCAGTTCTTC.

This clone was seen only once. The chain carries TRBV30 and TRBJ2-3; TRBD1 agrees at 9 bases. Germline trimming cut 0 bases from V and 8 bases from J; bases unmatched to any gene: 3. This CDR3 region has 13 residues. Per the germline V gene, CDR1 is GTSNPN and CDR2 is SVGIG (reference sequence). The CDR3 loop reads CAWSVGTGSTQYF. The CDR3 DNA follows: TGTGCCTGGAGTGTTGGGACAGGGAGTACGCAGTATTTT.

The chain carries TRBV6-5 and TRBJ2-5; tentatively, D is TRBD1 (6 bases). V was trimmed by 9 bases and J by 7 bases, leaving 18 bases between them. The germline V gene has CDR1 MNHEY and CDR2 SVGAGI. This CDR3 contains 13 residues. The CDR3 region has the DNA TGTGCCAGACGGGACACCTCGAAATTGACCCAGTACTTC. This encodes CARRDTSKLTQYF.

The chain combines TRBV27 with TRBJ2-7; 12 nucleotides align to TRBD1. The CDR3 has 16 residues. With 3 bases clipped from V and 8 bases from J, the junction kept 11 bases outside the gene matches. CDR1 and CDR2 from the germline V gene are MNHEY and SMNVEV (reference sequence). The CDR3 region has the DNA TGTGCCAGCAGTTTGGTGCCTGGGGACAGGGGGCTCCAGCAGTACTTC. It specifies CASSLVPGDRGLQQYF.

V and J are TRBV28 and TRBJ1-3, with TRBD1 as a possible D gene (6 bases). This CDR3 region has 16 residues. CDR1 and CDR2 from the germline V gene are MDHEN and SYDVKM. Trimming removed 5 bases at V and 2 bases at J, with 16 bases between. CDR3 sequence: CASSAWGGGAGNTIYF. CDR3 bases: TGTGCCAGCAGTGCGTGGGGAGGGGGAGCTGGAAACACCATATATTTT.

The chain joins TRBV7-8 to TRBJ1-4, with D perhaps matching TRBD1 (6 bases). Per germline, CDR1 SGHVS and CDR2 FQNEAQ. The CDR3 is made up of 15 amino acids. Deletions cut 5 bases from V and 5 bases from J, with 15 bases between. The CDR3 DNA sequence: TGTGCCAGCAGCACCCAAGCGGGGGGCAATGAAAAACTGTTTTTT. Translation: CASSTQAGGNEKLFF.

The J gene is TRBJ2-5, the V gene TRBV28; D unresolved. The CDR3 extends over 15 amino acids. With 5 bases removed from V and 2 bases from J, the gap between germline ends came to 15 bases. Germline V gives CDR1 MDHEN, CDR2 SYDVKM. The CDR3 DNA follows: TGTGCCAGCAGTGCTCCCGGTCAAGTACAAGAGACCCAGTACTTC. It yields the protein CASSAPGQVQETQYF.

The rearrangement links TRBV25-1 to TRBJ2-1; TRBD2 might be the D (5 bases). The CDR3 sequence is 17 residues long. V lost 2 bases and J 5 bases, leaving 19 bases between the germline ends. Germline loops: CDR1 MGHDK, CDR2 SYGVNS. CDR3 loop: CASSEESGPHTNNEQFF. In DNA form, the CDR3 reads TGTGCCAGCAGTGAAGAAAGCGGCCCACACACGAACAATGAGCAGTTCTTC.

The chain joins TRBV19 to TRBJ2-7, with a possible D match to TRBD1 (5 bases). V was clipped by 5 bases and J by 3 bases, with 11 bases between them. Germline lookup yields CDR1 LNHDA and CDR2 SQIVND (reference sequence). CDR3 length equals 13 residues. The CDR3 here is CASSAGNLYEQYF. The DNA for the CDR3 is TGTGCCAGTAGTGCAGGGAACCTCTACGAGCAGTACTTC.

The CDR3 spells CASSQGTGAEAFF. The CDR3 DNA is TGTGCCAGCTCACAAGGGACAGGGGCTGAAGCTTTCTTT. The chain couples TRBV18 to TRBJ1-1, with 10 bases identical to TRBD1. V was pared by 4 bases and J by 6 bases, with 2 bases of the junction left unmatched. Germline loops: CDR1 KGHSH, CDR2 LQKENI. The CDR3 is 13 amino acids. The full variable domain, completed using reference TRBV18 and TRBJ1-1, is NAGVMQNPRHLVRRRGQEARLRCSPMKGHSHVYWYRQLPEEGLKFMVYLQKENIIDESGMPKERFSAEFPKEGPSILRIQQVVRGDSAAYFCASSQGTGAEAFFGQGTRLTVV.

V and J are TRBV5-6 and TRBJ1-1, with D hard to call. The germline gives CDR1 SGHDT, CDR2 YYEEEE. This CDR3 has 16 amino acids. Trimming left V 4 bases short and J 0 bases short, with 16 bases between. The CDR3 loop is CASSRTPFGVNTEAFF. The DNA for the CDR3 is TGTGCCAGCAGCCGAACACCGTTCGGGGTGAACACTGAAGCTTTCTTT.

V is TRBV19 and J is TRBJ1-3; 7 bases line up with TRBD1. Germline V gene data show CDR1 as LNHDA and CDR2 as SQIVND (reference sequence). The junction had 5 bases not matched to a gene; V was cut back by 5 bases and J by 4 bases. The CDR3 runs to 14 residues. Written as DNA, the CDR3 is TGTGCCAGTAGTGAGGGGGCATCGGGAAACACCATATATTTT. Encoded protein: CASSEGASGNTIYF.

The rearrangement links TRBV11-3 to TRBJ1-2; perhaps TRBD1 as D (6 bases). The CDR3 totals 17 residues. Per the germline V gene, CDR1 is SGHNT and CDR2 is YENEEA. V was shortened by 1 base and J by 8 bases, with 23 bases between the two germline ends. CDR3 loop: CASSLGPKGVTGEGYTF. In DNA, the CDR3 is TGTGCCAGCAGCTTAGGCCCAAAGGGGGTGACGGGTGAAGGCTACACCTTC.

The chain uses TRBV5-1 and TRBJ2-3; TRBD1 aligns across 8 bases. V lost 4 bases, J lost 6 bases, and 7 bases stayed unmatched. CDR1 is SGHRS, CDR2 YFSETQ, per germline. This CDR3 region has 14 residues. Here the CDR3 DNA reads TGCGCCAGCAGCCGGCAGGGGGCAGGGGATACGCAGTATTTT. This sequence encodes CASSRQGAGDTQYF.

This chain connects TRBV2 to TRBJ1-5; 7 positions agree with TRBD1. Trimming took 6 bases from V and 0 from J; bases not matched to a gene: 2. Per the germline V gene, CDR1 is SNHLY and CDR2 is FYNNEI. CDR3 size: 14 residues. In nucleotides, the CDR3 is TGTGCCAGCAGGGGACAGTATAGCAATCAGCCCCAGCATTTT. It specifies CASRGQYSNQPQHF.

This chain uses TRBV19 with TRBJ2-4; weak D call: TRBD2 (5 bases). The V end lost 2 bases, the J end lost 0 bases, and 14 bases lay between the germline ends. Looked up from germline, CDR1 is LNHDA and CDR2 is SQIVND (reference sequence). The CDR3 contains 17 residues. CDR3 DNA sequence: TGTGCCAGTAGTATAACGGTGAGGGCCACAGCCAAAAACATTCAGTACTTC. This sequence encodes CASSITVRATAKNIQYF.

V usage is TRBV19 and J usage is TRBJ2-3; TRBD2 is a possible D gene (6 bases). Trimming shortened V by 5 bases and J by 5 bases, and 17 bases separated the two germline ends. This CDR3 is 15 amino acids long. The germline V gene encodes CDR1 LNHDA and CDR2 SQIVND (reference sequence). The CDR3 DNA sequence: TGTGCCAGTAGTGGGGCTAGCGTAGGCAGAGATACGCAGTATTTT. Translation gives CASSGASVGRDTQYF.

The chain is built from TRBV5-6 and TRBJ1-2; D uncertain. Trimming left V 4 bases short and J 4 bases short, with 11 bases between. Germline loops: CDR1 SGHDT, CDR2 YYEEEE. CDR3 length: 13 residues. The CDR3 DNA reads as TGTGCCAGCAGCCCCGGGATGTCCTATGGCTACACCTTC. The encoded protein is CASSPGMSYGYTF.

This sequence joins TRBV9 and TRBJ1-6, with a tentative D call TRBD1 (5 bases). The CDR3 consists of 17 residues. Trimming pared 4 bases from V and 6 bases from J, leaving 20 bases between. Germline V gene data show CDR1 as SGDLS and CDR2 as YYNGEE. For the CDR3, the DNA is TGTGCCAGCAGCCCCCAGTCAGCGACAGACGTTAATTCACCCCTCCACTTT. Translation gives CASSPQSATDVNSPLHF.